This TCR beta chain was documented in a study of T cell responses to AZD1222 COVID-19 vaccine. The assay was immunoSEQ multiplex PCR, and TCRdb's table has in-frame clones only and misses some. Of about 160,000 clones in the sample, around 90% were seen once. From germline, CDR1 is SEHNR and CDR2 FQNEAQ (reference sequence). The CDR3 has 13 amino acids. The V gene lost 5 bases and the J gene lost 2 bases, with 7 bases spanning the gap. General study points: Epitopes outside B.1.351 and B.1.1.7 mutated regions reportedly drew nearly half of spike TCRs.

Timing groups of about 4 and about 12 weeks for second doses were pooled. About this clone itself: Its antigen is unidentified.

Sample: peripheral blood, taken 28 days after the second AZD1222 dose. The receptor comes from an adult who received the AZD1222 COVID-19 vaccine. This sequence joins TRBV7-9 and TRBJ1-3; D unresolved. This CDR3 is CASSPVPGNTIYF. The CDR3 coding sequence is TGTGCCAGCAGCCCAGTGCCTGGAAACACCATATATTTT. The variable domain in full, with the rest retrieved from reference TRBV7-9 and TRBJ1-3, is DTGVSQNPRHKITKRGQNVTFRCDPISEHNRLYWYRQTLGQGPEFLTYFQNEAQLEKSRLLSDRFSAERPKGSFSTLEIQRTEQGDSAMYLCASSPVPGNTIYFGEGSWLTVV.